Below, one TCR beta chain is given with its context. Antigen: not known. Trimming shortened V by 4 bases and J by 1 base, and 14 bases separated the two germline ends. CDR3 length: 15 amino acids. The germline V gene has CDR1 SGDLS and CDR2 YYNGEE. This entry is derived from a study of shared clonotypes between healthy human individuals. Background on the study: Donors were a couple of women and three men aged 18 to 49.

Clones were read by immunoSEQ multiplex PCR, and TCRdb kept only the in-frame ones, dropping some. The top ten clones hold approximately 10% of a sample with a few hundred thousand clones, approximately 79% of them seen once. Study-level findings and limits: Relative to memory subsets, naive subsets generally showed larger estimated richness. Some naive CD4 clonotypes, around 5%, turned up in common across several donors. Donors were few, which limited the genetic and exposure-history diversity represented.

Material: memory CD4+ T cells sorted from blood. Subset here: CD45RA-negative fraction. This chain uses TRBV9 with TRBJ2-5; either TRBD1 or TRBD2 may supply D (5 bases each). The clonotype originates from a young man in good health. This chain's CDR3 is CASSPLPGPQETQYF. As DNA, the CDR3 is TGTGCCAGCAGCCCCCTTCCGGGACCCCAAGAGACCCAGTACTTC.